The sequence of this T cell receptor beta chain was determined in a study of shared clonotypes between healthy human individuals (TCRdb year 2020). For context, the study as a whole: A couple of women and a few men aged 18 to 49 years were included in the cohort. For each donor, three plates each were used for CD4 naive and CD4 memory, two plates were used for CD8 naive, and one plate was used for CD8 memory. To estimate repertoire size and how much clonotype sharing occurs between individuals, the study deeply sequenced the blood TCR repertoires of five or six healthy adults. Libraries were prepared and TCR repertoires were sequenced by different laboratories using diverse techniques, in order to increase sequencing depth and limit assay-specific biases. Each donor's leukapheresis produced roughly between roughly 0.94 and 9.5 billion PBMCs. Overall study results and their limits: Pairwise subsampling led to the expectation that sequencing depth would affect the degree of clonotype sharing among donors. Even with the large sequencing depth, rarefaction of the sorted-subset datasets indicated that sequencing was incomplete. Naive subsets generally had larger estimated clonotype richness than memory subsets did. Because the study included only a small number of donors, the genetic and exposure-history diversity represented was limited. Only blood was sampled, and tissue TCR repertoires likely differ from those in blood. Higher generation probabilities were observed for clonotypes shared by all four sorted-subset donors than for non-shared clonotypes. When four donors were compared, the shared fraction of clonotypes was around 5% for naive CD4, 3% to 4% for naive CD8, roughly 2.3% for memory CD4, and around 0.4% for memory CD8.

TCR CDR3 regions were amplified from genomic DNA by multiplex PCR using the deep immunoSEQ assay. Extracted genomic DNA from each cell subset was spread evenly across all wells of several immunoSEQ 96-well plates, with each plate serving as a replicate. For sorted subsets, each replicate PCR was loaded with roughly 0.2 ug genomic DNA, equivalent to some 31,000 T cell genomes. Purified libraries were quantified with a Qubit 3.0 fluorometer, sized on a Bioanalyzer 2100, and re-quantified with the KAPA Library Quantification kit. Every immunoSEQ 96-well plate was sequenced on a separate single-read 150-cycle Illumina NextSeq 550 flow cell. The authors' pipeline ran thus. Because the immunoSEQ output held only junctional sequences and lacked quality scores, the filtering could not match the filtering applied to full-length reads. To assign V/J genes and CDR3, sequences were annotated against IMGT germline references using PyIR, a Python wrapper for IgBLAST v1.9. Any read was removed if the V/J assignment was weak (E-value above 1e-6), the CDR3 was missing, or the read contained stop codons, out-of-frame junctions, or ambiguous translated residues. V3J clonotypes were defined by identical inferred V gene, J gene, and CDR3 amino acid sequence. Percentage overlap between repertoires was computed as shared unique clonotypes divided by the size of the smaller repertoire. Three approaches were used to assess repertoire richness: RTK rarefaction, the Chao1 estimator, and Recon v2.1 estimates of unobserved clonotypes. Generation probabilities were computed with OLGA for all TCRbeta clonotypes obtained by the gDNA method from a few donors. This is the immuneACCESS table as TCRdb keeps it, with only in-frame sequences that have V and J called. A part of the clones is gone; compared with another copy, unresolved V genes explain less than half, and the rest is unexplained. The V and J calls and clone size were taken over from that table, and D and trimming were inferred from the DNA. This sample is represented by roughly 2.1 million clones; 90% to 95% of them were singletons. Around 1.7% of the sample comes from the top ten.

Remarks on this clone: Its cognate antigen has yet to be identified. No much larger clone is present one base from it, and per-base qualities are unavailable.

Reading from cysteine to phenylalanine, the CDR3 counts 11 amino acids. Only the CDR3 DNA stays, 33 bases, in frame from base 1. CDR1 and CDR2, looked up from the germline V gene, are MDHEN and SYDVKM. V drops 10 bases and J drops 7 bases, leaving 14 bases in between. For the CD8 naive samples, CD45RO-negative cells were positively selected for CCR7, yielding a CD45RA+CCR7+ population from which TemRA cells were excluded. The donors were healthy, HIV-negative adults who had no recently reported acute infections or vaccinations. All donors were Caucasian adults living in Nashville, Tennessee, USA. Blood was collected by leukapheresis, and PBMCs were isolated by Ficoll-Histopaque density gradient centrifugation and then cryopreserved in liquid nitrogen vapor phase. Analytical flow cytometry was used to check the purity and quantity of every magnetically sorted T cell population. Each sorted fraction had its genomic DNA isolated and then quantified by UV absorbance on a Nanodrop 2000c.

This TCR derives from a man between 18 and 35 years old in good health. Some clones in this sample may be carry-over from other donors' samples. Input material: naive CD8+ T cells from PBMCs. The cell subset or site label, read with the paper, signifies: CD45RA+CCR7+. Rearrangement joined TRBV28 to TRBJ2-7; the D segment could be TRBD2, given 5 matching bases. The DNA sequence reads TGTGCCACCCAATCTTCGGGGGAGCAGTACTTC. Translated, this is CATQSSGEQYF.